This TCR beta chain was identified in a study of early T cells in non-severe SARS-CoV-2 infection (dated by TCRdb to the early 2020s). Regarding the study in general: Because TCR sequencing was done on bulk RNA from unsorted whole blood, the alpha and beta chains could not be paired. Results the study describes overall, beyond this receptor: VDJdb matching was skewed toward anti-spike CD8 responses and likely underestimated virus-specific expansions, missing private and CD4 specificities.

A case-control design nested within a healthcare worker cohort in London, UK, was used, with weekly nasopharyngeal swab PCR tests and blood sampling performed. Healthcare workers were recruited between 23 and 31 March 2020, during the week of the UK lockdown, and were followed weekly for up to roughly 16 weeks. This clonotype was seen at least ten times. What antigen it recognizes has not been identified. Base qualities are not recorded, but no much larger clone differs from it by a single base. The CDR3 runs 11 amino acids, cysteine and phenylalanine included. Kept here is only the CDR3 DNA, which spans 33 bases and is read in frame from base 1. V is cut by 3 bases and J by 6 bases, and the space between the germline ends is 3 bases. Library preparation employed 5' RACE. The sequencer was a NextSeq 500. The TCR library protocol attached unique molecular identifiers to individual cDNA molecules to correct for sequencing error and PCR bias. Both TCR alpha and beta chains were sequenced, and tight co-correlation was observed between alpha and beta sequence abundances in each sample. From the authors' description of their analysis: Decombinator V4 was used to annotate the V gene, J gene and CDR3 of the TCR sequences. Expanded TCRs were defined as changing significantly between any two time points under a Poisson model with p below 0.0001. TCR abundances were normalised to the total number of TCRs sequenced per sample and expressed as counts per million. MAIT TCRs were defined by TRAV1-2 paired with TRAJ12, TRAJ20 or TRAJ33, and iNKT TCRs by TRAV10 paired with TRAJ18. A search of VDJdb, accessed on 1 November 2021, was run for TCRs annotated to CMV, EBV and SARS-CoV-2, with TCRs annotated for multiple antigens excluded. The raw public reads went through TCRdb reprocessing: fastp at Q25, MiXCR clone calling, in-frame beta chains kept. One record per CDR3 amino acid sequence lists the most common genes and DNA. Clone size and V and J calls follow TCRdb, not the original study. For this sample the table gives tens of thousands of distinct CDR3 sequences, of which roughly 6.5% were detected only once. Of the sample, roughly 2.8% falls within the top ten clones.

Sequenced here: whole blood, sampled at baseline. This clonotype was obtained from an adult who was a healthcare worker with PCR-confirmed SARS-CoV-2 infection or an uninfected control (not recorded which). This chain is built from TRBV12-3 or TRBV12-4 and TRBJ2-1; there is no confident call for the D gene. The CDR3 region has the sequence CASSFSNEQFF. DNA sequence: TGTGCCAGCAGTTTTAGCAATGAGCAGTTCTTC.